One T cell receptor beta chain is described in this entry. Its antigen is unknown. For the second PCR, which ran for about 7 to 11 cycles, a sample-barcoded 5' primer and a J-beta primer mix were used. TCRdb fed the 5' RACE reads into MiXCR, producing one record per CDR3 protein. The table shows about 290,000 distinct CDR3 sequences, with roughly a quarter occurring only once. The data stem from a study of blood T cells in healthy people across ages. Overall study results and limits: Diversity estimated from one million T cells was considered an underestimate. Roughly linear declines in TCR beta diversity per million T cells occurred with age.

The germline V and J ends were trimmed by 4 bases and 7 bases, with 16 bases remaining between them. In germline, CDR1 is MDHEN, CDR2 SYDVKM. The CDR3 is 14 residues long. This sequence originates from a woman aged 70-85 years in good health. This chain connects TRBV28 to TRBJ2-5; D possibly corresponds to TRBD2 (5 bases). Sequenced: blood. The chain's CDR3 is CASSSVSSEGTQYF. The CDR3 nucleotides read TGTGCCAGCAGTTCCGTTAGTAGCGAAGGGACCCAGTACTTC. Full variable domain (remainder filled in from reference TRBV28 and TRBJ2-5): DVKVTQSSRYLVKRTGEKVFLECVQDMDHENMFWYRQDPGLGLRLIYFSYDVKMKEKGDIPEGYSVSREKKERFSLILESASTNQTSMYLCASSSVSSEGTQYFGPGTRLLVL.